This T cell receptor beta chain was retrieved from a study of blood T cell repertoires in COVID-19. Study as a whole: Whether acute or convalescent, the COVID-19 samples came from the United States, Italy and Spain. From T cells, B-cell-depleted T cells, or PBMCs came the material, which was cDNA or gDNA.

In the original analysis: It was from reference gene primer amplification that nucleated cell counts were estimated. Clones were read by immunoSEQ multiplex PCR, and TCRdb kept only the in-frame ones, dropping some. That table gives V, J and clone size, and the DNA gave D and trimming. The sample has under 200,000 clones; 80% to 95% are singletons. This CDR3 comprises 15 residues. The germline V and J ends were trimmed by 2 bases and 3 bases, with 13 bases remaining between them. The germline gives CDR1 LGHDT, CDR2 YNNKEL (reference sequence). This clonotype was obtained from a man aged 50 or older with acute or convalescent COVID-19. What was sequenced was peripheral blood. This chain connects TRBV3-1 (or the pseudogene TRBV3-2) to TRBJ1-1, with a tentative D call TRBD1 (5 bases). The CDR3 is CASSQRGEWDTEAFF. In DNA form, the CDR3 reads TGTGCCAGCAGCCAAAGGGGTGAGTGGGACACTGAAGCTTTCTTT.